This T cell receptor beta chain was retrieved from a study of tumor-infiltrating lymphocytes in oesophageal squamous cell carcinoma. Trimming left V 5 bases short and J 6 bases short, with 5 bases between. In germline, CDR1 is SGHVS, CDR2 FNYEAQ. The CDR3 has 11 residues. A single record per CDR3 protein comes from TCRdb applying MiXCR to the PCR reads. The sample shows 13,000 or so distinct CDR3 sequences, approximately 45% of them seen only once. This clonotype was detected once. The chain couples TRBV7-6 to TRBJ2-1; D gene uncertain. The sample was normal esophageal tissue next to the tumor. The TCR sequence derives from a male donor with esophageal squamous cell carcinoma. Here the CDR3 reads CASSHSNEQFF. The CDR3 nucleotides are TGTGCCAGCAGCCATAGCAATGAGCAGTTCTTC.